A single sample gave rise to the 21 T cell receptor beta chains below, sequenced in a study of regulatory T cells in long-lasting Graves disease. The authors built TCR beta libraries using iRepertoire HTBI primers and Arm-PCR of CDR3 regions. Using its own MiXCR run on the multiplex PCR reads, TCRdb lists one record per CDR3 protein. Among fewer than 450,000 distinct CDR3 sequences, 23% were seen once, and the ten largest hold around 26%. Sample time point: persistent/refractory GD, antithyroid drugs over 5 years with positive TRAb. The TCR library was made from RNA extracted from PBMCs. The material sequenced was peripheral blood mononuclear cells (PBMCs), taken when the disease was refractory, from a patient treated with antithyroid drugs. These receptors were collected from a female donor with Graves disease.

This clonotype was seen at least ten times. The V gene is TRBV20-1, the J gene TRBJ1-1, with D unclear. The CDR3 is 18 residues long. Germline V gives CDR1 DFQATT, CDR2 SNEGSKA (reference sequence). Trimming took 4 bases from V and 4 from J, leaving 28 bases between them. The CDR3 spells CSAKALTGLQWWGTEAFF. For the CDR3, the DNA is TGCAGTGCTAAAGCACTTACGGGTCTCCAATGGTGGGGCACTGAAGCTTTCTTT.

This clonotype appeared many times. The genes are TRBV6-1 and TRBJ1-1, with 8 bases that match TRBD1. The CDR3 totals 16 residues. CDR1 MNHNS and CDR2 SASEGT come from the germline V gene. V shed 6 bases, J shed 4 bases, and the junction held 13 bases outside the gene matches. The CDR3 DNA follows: TGTGCCAGCAGAGATACAGGGGGAAAGTGGAGCACTGAAGCTTTCTTT. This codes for CASRDTGGKWSTEAFF.

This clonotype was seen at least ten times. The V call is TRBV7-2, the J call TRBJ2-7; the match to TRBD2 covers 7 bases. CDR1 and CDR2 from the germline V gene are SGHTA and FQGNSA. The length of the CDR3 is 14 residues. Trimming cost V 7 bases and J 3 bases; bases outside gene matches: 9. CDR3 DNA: TGTGCCAGCACCTCTAGCGGAGGGTTCTACGAGCAGTACTTC. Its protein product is CASTSSGGFYEQYF.

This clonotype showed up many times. CDR3 in DNA: TGTGCCAGCAGTGAAGCCAGGGTAAATCGCCAGCCCCAGCATTTT. Protein sequence: CASSEARVNRQPQHF. This chain links TRBV6-1 with TRBJ1-5, with D perhaps matching TRBD1 (5 bases). This CDR3 region has 15 residues. Germline V gene data show CDR1 as MNHNS and CDR2 as SASEGT. Trimming took off 0 bases at V and 7 bases at J, with 13 bases between the two ends.

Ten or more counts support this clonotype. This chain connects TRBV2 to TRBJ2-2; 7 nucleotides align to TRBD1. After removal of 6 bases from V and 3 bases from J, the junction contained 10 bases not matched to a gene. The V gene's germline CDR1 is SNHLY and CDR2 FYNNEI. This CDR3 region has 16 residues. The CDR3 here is CASSVGQADYTGELFF. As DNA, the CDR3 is TGTGCCAGCAGCGTAGGACAGGCGGATTACACCGGGGAGCTGTTTTTT.

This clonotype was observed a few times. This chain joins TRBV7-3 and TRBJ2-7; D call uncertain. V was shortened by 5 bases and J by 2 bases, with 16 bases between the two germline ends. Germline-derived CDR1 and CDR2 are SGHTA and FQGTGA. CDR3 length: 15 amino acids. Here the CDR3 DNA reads TGTGCCAGCAGCCCTTATCCGGGTCGACCCTACGAGCAGTACTTC. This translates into CASSPYPGRPYEQYF.

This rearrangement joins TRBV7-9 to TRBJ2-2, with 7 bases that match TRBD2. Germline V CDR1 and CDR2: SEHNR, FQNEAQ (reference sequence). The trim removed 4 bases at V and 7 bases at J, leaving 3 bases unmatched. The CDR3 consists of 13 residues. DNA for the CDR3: TGTGCCAGCAGCTCACGGGAGGTCGGGGAGCTGTTTTTT. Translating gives CASSSREVGELFF.

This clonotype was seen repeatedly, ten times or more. Here the CDR3 reads CASSPRQGDGYTF. CDR3 DNA: TGTGCCAGCAGCCCGCGACAGGGTGATGGCTACACCTTC. The chain joins TRBV3-1 to TRBJ1-2, with 7 bases that match TRBD1. Per the germline V gene, CDR1 is LGHDT and CDR2 is YNNKEL (reference sequence). The CDR3 totals 13 residues. The V gene end was trimmed by 4 bases and the J gene end by 6 bases; junction bases not matched to a gene: 5.

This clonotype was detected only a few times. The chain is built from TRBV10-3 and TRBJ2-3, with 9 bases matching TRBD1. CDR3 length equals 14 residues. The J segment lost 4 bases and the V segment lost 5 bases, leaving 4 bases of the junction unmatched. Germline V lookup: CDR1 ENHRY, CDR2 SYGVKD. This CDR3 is CAISQDRGADTQYF. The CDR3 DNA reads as TGTGCCATCAGTCAGGACAGGGGCGCAGATACGCAGTATTTT.

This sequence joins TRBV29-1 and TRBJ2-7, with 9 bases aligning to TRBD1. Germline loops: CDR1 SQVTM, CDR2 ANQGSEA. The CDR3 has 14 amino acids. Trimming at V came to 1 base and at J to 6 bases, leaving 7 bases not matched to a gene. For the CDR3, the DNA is TGCAGCGTTGAAGGGACAGGGGTATCTCGCGAGCAGTACTTC. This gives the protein CSVEGTGVSREQYF.

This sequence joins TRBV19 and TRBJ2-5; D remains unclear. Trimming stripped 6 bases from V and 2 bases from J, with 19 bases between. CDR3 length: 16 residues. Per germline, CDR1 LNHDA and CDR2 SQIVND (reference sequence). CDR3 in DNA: TGTGCCAGTAGCAAAGGCCTCGGACGCGCTCAAGAGACCCAGTACTTC. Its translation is CASSKGLGRAQETQYF.

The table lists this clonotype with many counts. CDR3 loop: CASRPPFGTSTDTQYF. The CDR3 DNA sequence: TGTGCCAGCAGGCCCCCGTTCGGGACTAGCACAGATACGCAGTATTTT. This chain joins TRBV2 and TRBJ2-3, with a possible D match to TRBD2 (6 bases). V lost 6 bases and J lost 0, with 16 bases in between. Germline lookup yields CDR1 SNHLY and CDR2 FYNNEI. The CDR3 contains 16 residues.

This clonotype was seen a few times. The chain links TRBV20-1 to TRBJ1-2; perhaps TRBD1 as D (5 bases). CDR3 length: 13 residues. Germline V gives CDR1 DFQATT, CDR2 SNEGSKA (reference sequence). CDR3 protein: CSGGAADERGYTF. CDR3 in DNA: TGCAGCGGAGGGGCCGCTGATGAGCGTGGCTACACCTTC.

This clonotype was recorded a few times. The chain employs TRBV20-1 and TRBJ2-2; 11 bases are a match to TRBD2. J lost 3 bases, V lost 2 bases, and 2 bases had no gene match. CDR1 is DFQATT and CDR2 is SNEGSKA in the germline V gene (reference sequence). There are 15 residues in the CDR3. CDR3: CSARTSGRDTGELFF. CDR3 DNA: TGCAGTGCTAGAACTAGCGGGAGAGACACCGGGGAGCTGTTTTTT.

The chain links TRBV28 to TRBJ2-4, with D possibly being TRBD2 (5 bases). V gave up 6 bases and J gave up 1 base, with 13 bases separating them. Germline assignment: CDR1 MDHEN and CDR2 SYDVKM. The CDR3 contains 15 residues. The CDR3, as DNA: TGTGCCAGCAGAGTCGGAGGTCTCGCCAAAAACATTCAGTACTTC. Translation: CASRVGGLAKNIQYF. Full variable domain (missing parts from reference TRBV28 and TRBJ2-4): DVKVTQSSRYLVKRTGEKVFLECVQDMDHENMFWYRQDPGLGLRLIYFSYDVKMKEKGDIPEGYSVSREKKERFSLILESASTNQTSMYLCASRVGGLAKNIQYFGAGTRLSVL.

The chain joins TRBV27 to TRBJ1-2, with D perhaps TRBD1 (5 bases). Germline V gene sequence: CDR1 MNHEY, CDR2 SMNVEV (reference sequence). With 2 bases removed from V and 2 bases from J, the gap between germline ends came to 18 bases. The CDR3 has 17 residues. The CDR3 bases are TGTGCCAGCAGTTTAAGGAGGGGCGGGGCAGGCAACTATGGCTACACCTTC. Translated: CASSLRRGGAGNYGYTF.

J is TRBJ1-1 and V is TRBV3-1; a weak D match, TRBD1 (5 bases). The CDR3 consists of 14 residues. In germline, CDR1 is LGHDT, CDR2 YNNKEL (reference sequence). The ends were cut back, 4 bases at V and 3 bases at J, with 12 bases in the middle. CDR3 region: CASSPRGWDTEAFF. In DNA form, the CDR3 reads TGTGCCAGCAGCCCCCGGGGCTGGGACACTGAAGCTTTCTTT. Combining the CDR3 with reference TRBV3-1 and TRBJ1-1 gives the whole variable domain DTAVSQTPKYLVTQMGNDKSIKCEQNLGHDTMYWYKQDSKKFLKIMFSYNNKELIINETVPNRFSPKSPDKAHLNLHINSLELGDSAVYFCASSPRGWDTEAFFGQGTRLTVV.

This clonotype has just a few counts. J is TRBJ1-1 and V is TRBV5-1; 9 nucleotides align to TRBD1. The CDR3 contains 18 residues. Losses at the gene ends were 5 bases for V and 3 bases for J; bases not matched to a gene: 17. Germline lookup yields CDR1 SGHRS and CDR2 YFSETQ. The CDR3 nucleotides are TGCGCCAGCAGTGCCCGTCCCACAGGGGGCGCGTATGACACTGAAGCTTTCTTT. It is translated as CASSARPTGGAYDTEAFF.

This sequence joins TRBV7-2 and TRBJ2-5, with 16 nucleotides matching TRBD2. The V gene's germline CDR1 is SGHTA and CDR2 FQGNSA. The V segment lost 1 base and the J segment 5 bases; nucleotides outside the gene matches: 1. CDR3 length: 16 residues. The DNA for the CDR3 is TGTGCCAGCAGCTTAGGGGGACTAGCGGGAGGGGAGACCCAGTACTTC. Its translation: CASSLGGLAGGETQYF. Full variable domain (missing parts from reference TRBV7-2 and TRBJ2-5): GAGVSQSPSNKVTEKGKDVELRCDPISGHTALYWYRQSLGQGLEFLIYFQGNSAPDKSGLPSDRFSAERTGGSVSTLTIQRTQQEDSAVYLCASSLGGLAGGETQYFGPGTRLLVL.

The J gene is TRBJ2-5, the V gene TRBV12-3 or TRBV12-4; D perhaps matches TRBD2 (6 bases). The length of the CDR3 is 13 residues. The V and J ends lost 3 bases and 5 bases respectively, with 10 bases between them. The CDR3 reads CASSFSGDETQYF. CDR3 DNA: TGTGCCAGCAGTTTTTCGGGGGATGAGACCCAGTACTTC.

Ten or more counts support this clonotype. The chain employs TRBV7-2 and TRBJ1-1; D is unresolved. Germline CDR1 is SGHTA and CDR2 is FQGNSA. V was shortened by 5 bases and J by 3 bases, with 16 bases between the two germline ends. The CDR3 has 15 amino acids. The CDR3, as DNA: TGTGCCAGCAGCCCCTTCGTGGCGCGCGACACTGAAGCTTTCTTT. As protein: CASSPFVARDTEAFF.